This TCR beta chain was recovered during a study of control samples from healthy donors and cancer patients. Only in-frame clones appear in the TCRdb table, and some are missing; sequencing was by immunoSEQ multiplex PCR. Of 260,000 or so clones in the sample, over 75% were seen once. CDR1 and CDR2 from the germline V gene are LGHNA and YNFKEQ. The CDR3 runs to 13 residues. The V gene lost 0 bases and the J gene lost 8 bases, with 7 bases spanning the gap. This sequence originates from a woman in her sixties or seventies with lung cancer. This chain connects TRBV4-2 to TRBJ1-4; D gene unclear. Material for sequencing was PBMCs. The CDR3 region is CASSQDVGEKLFF. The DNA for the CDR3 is TGTGCCAGCAGCCAAGATGTAGGGGAAAAACTGTTTTTT.